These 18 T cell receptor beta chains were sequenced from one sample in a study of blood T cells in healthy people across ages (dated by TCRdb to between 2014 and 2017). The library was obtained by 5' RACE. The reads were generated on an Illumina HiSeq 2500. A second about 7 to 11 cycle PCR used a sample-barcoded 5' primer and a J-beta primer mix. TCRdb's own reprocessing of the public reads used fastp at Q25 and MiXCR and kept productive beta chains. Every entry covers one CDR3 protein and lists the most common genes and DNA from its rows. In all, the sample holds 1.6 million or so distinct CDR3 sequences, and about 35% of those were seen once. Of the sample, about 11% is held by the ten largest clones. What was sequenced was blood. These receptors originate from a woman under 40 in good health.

The CDR3 DNA reads as TGCGCCAGCAGCCCGTCGACTAGCGGGGGAGATACGCAGTATTTT. Translating it yields CASSPSTSGGDTQYF. The chain is built from TRBV5-1 and TRBJ2-3; 12 bases match TRBD2. This CDR3 spans 15 amino acids. Germline V gene sequence: CDR1 SGHRS, CDR2 YFSETQ. Germline trimming cut 4 bases from V and 5 bases from J; bases unmatched to any gene: 5.

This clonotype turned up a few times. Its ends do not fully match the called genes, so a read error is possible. The CDR3 loop is CASRLERISYEQYF. The CDR3 nucleotides read TGTGCCAGCAGGTTGGAACGGATCTCCTACGAGCAGTACTTC. The chain combines TRBV5-5 with TRBJ2-7; no clear D gene. The CDR3 extends over 14 amino acids. Germline-derived CDR1 and CDR2 are SGHKS and YYEKEE (reference sequence).

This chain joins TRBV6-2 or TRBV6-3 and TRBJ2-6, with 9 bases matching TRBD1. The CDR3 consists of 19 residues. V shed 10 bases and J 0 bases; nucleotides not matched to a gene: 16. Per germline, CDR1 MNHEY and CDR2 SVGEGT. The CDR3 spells CATQESPGQGLSGANVLTF. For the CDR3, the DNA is TGTGCCACCCAAGAGTCTCCGGGACAGGGCCTCTCTGGGGCCAACGTCCTGACTTTC.

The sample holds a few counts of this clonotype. CDR3 nucleotide sequence: TGTGCCAGCAGCTCCGGGACTCTTCCATCTGAGCAGTTCTTC. It yields the protein CASSSGTLPSEQFF. The rearrangement links TRBV7-7 to TRBJ2-1, with D possibly matching TRBD2 (6 bases). V lost 4 bases to trimming and J lost 9 bases, with 16 bases between them. Germline V gene sequence: CDR1 SSHAT, CDR2 FNYEAQ (reference sequence). The CDR3 is 14 amino acids.

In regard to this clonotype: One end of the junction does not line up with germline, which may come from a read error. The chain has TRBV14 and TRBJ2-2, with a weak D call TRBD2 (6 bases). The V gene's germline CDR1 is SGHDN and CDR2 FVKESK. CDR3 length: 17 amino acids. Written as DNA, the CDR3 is TGTGCCAGCAGCCAAGATTGGAGGGTTTCGAACACCGGGGAGCCGTTTTTT. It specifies CASSQDWRVSNTGEPFF. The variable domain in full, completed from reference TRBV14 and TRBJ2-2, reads EAGVTQFPSHSVIEKGQTVTLRCDPISGHDNLYWYRRVMGKEIKFLLHFVKESKQDESGMPNNRFLAERTGGTYSTLKVQPAELEDSGVYFCASSQDWRVSNTGEPFFGEGSRLTVL.

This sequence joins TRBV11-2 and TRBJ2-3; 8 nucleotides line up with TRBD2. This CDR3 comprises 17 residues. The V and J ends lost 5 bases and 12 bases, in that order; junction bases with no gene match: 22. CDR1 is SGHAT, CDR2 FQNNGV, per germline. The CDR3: CASSQELGGRTCLGQYF. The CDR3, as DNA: TGTGCCAGCAGCCAAGAATTGGGCGGGAGGACCTGTTTAGGTCAGTATTTT.

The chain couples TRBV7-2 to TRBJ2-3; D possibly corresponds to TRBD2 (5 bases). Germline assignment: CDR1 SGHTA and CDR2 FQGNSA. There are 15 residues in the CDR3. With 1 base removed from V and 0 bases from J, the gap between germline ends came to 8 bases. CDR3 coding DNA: TGTGCCAGCAGCTTAGTAGAGGGTAGCACAGATACGCAGTATTTT. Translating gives CASSLVEGSTDTQYF.

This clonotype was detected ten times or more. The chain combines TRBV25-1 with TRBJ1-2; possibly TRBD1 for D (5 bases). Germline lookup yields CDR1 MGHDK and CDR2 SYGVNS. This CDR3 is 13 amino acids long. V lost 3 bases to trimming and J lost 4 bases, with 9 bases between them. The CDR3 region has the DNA TGTGCCAGCAGTGAGGAGACAGCCTATGGCTACACCTTC. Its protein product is CASSEETAYGYTF.

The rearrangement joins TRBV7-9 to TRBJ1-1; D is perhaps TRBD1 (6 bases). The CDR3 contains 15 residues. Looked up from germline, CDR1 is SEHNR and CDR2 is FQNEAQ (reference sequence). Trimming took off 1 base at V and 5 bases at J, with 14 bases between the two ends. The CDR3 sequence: CASSLESTGKTEAFF. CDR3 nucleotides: TGTGCCAGCAGCTTAGAGTCCACAGGGAAAACTGAAGCTTTCTTT.

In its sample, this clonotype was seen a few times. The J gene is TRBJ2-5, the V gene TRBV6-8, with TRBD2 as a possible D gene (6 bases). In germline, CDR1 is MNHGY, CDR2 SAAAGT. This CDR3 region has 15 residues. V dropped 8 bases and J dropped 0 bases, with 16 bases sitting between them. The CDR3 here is CASPSPGEYQETQYF. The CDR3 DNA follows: TGTGCCAGCCCCTCTCCGGGGGAGTACCAAGAGACCCAGTACTTC.

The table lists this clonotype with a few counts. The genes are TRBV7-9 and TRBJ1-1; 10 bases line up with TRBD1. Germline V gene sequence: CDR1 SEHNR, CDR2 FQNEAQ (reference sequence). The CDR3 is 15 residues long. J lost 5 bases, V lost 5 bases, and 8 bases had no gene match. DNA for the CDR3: TGTGCCAGCAGCATGACGACAGGGGGCGCAACTGAAGCTTTCTTT. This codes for CASSMTTGGATEAFF.

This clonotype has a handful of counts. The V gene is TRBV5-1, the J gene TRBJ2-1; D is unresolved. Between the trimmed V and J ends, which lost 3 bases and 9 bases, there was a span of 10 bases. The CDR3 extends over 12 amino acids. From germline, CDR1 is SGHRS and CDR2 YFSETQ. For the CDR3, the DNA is TGCGCCAGCAGCTGGGTACTTTCTGAGCAGTTCTTC. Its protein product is CASSWVLSEQFF.

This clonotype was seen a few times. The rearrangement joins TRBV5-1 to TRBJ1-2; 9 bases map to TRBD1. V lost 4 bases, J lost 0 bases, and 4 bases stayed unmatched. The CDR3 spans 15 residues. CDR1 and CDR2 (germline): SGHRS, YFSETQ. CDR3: CASSRQGETNYGYTF. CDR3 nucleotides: TGCGCCAGCAGCAGACAGGGGGAGACTAACTATGGCTACACCTTC. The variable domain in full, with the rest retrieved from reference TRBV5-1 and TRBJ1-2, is KAGVTQTPRYLIKTRGQQVTLSCSPISGHRSVSWYQQTPGQGLQFLFEYFSETQRNKGNFPGRFSGRQFSNSRSEMNVSTLELGDSALYLCASSRQGETNYGYTFGSGTRLTVV.

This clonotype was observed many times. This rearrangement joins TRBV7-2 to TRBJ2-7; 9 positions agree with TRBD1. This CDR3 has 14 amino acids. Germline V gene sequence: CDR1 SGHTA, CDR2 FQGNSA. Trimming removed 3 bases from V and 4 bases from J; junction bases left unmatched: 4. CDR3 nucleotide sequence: TGTGCCAGCAGCTTGGGGACAGGGCAGTACGAGCAGTACTTC. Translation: CASSLGTGQYEQYF. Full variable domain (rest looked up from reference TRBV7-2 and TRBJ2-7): GAGVSQSPSNKVTEKGKDVELRCDPISGHTALYWYRQSLGQGLEFLIYFQGNSAPDKSGLPSDRFSAERTGGSVSTLTIQRTQQEDSAVYLCASSLGTGQYEQYFGPGTRLTVT.

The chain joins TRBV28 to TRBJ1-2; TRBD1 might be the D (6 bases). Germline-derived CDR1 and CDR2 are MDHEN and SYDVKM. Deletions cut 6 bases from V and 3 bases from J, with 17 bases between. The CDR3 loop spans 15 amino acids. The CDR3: CASRIYRDNYYGYTF. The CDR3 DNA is TGTGCCAGCAGGATTTACCGGGACAACTACTATGGCTACACCTTC.

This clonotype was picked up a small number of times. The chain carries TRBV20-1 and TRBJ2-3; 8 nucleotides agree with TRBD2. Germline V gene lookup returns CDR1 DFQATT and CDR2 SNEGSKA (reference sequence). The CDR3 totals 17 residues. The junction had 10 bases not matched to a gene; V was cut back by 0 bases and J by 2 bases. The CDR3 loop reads CSARDRIGRGTTDTQYF. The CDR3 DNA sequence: TGCAGTGCTAGAGATCGAATCGGGAGGGGGACCACAGATACGCAGTATTTT.

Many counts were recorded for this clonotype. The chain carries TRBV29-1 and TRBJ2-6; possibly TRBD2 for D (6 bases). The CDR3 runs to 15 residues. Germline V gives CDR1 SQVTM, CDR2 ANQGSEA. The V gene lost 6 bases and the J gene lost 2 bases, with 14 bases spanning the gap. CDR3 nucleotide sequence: TGCAGCGTGCGGGACGCACGCCCTGGGGCCAACGTCCTGACTTTC. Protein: CSVRDARPGANVLTF.

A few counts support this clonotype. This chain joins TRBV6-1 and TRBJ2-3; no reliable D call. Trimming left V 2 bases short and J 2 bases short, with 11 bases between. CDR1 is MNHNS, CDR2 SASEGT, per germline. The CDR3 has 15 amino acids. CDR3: CASSESRYYTDTQYF. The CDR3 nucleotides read TGTGCCAGCAGTGAATCGCGATACTACACAGATACGCAGTATTTT.